One sample yielded the 30 T cell receptor beta chains listed below, sequenced in a study of T cell responses to AZD1222 COVID-19 vaccine. Libraries were prepared by immunoSEQ multiplex PCR; TCRdb keeps only in-frame clonotypes and omits some of them. Of around 140,000 clones in the sample, more than 90% were seen once. Source: peripheral blood, taken 28 days after the second AZD1222 dose. The receptors derive from an adult who received the AZD1222 COVID-19 vaccine.

This clone was counted only a few times. V is TRBV6-5 and J is TRBJ1-1; a weak D match, TRBD1 (6 bases). This CDR3 contains 13 residues. V was clipped by 6 bases and J by 1 base, with 9 bases between them. Germline CDR1 reads MNHEY; CDR2 reads SVGAGI. For the CDR3, the DNA is TGTGCCAGCAGACTACAGGGGAACACTGAAGCTTTCTTT. Protein sequence: CASRLQGNTEAFF.

This sequence joins TRBV11-2 and TRBJ1-2; 7 positions match TRBD1. With 1 base clipped from V and 7 bases from J, the junction kept 3 bases outside the gene matches. Germline V gene sequence: CDR1 SGHAT, CDR2 FQNNGV. The CDR3 consists of 13 residues. CDR3 coding DNA: TGTGCCAGCAGCTTAGTCAGGGGGGCTGGCTACACCTTC. It codes for CASSLVRGAGYTF. Full variable domain (rest looked up from reference TRBV11-2 and TRBJ1-2): EAGVAQSPRYKIIEKRQSVAFWCNPISGHATLYWYQQILGQGPKLLIQFQNNGVVDDSQLPKDRFSAERLKGVDSTLKIQPAKLEDSAVYLCASSLVRGAGYTFGSGTRLTVV.

The chain joins TRBV4-1 to TRBJ2-7; 7 bases match TRBD1. The CDR3 loop spans 15 amino acids. Germline V gene data show CDR1 as MGHRA and CDR2 as YSYEKL. V lost 1 base to trimming and J lost 5 bases; unmatched junction nucleotides: 8. The CDR3 protein is CASSQGTGEGNEQYF. In DNA form, the CDR3 reads TGCGCCAGCAGCCAAGGGACAGGCGAGGGTAACGAGCAGTACTTC.

CDR3 loop: CASSYEGAVDTQYF. DNA of the CDR3: TGTGCCAGCAGTTACGAAGGGGCGGTAGATACGCAGTATTTT. The chain couples TRBV6-5 to TRBJ2-3; possibly TRBD1 for D (5 bases). The V gene lost 2 bases and the J gene lost 5 bases, with 11 bases spanning the gap. The CDR3 consists of 14 residues. CDR1 MNHEY and CDR2 SVGAGI come from the germline V gene.

In the case of this clone: At the DNA level, this CDR3 is encoded by other sequences in the same sample as well. The chain links TRBV7-3 to TRBJ2-3; possible D gene TRBD2, 5 bases. Germline V gene lookup returns CDR1 SGHTA and CDR2 FQGTGA. V was clipped by 1 base and J by 0 bases, with 5 bases between them. The CDR3 runs 14 residues. The CDR3 spells CASSLSGSTDTQYF. DNA of the CDR3: TGTGCCAGCAGCTTAAGCGGGAGCACAGATACGCAGTATTTT.

The chain joins TRBV29-1 to TRBJ1-2, with 8 bases lining up with TRBD1. From germline, CDR1 is SQVTM and CDR2 ANQGSEA. The V and J ends lost 3 bases and 1 base, in that order; junction bases with no gene match: 10. CDR3 length equals 16 residues. CDR3 in DNA: TGCAGCGTTGATGGCCAGGGGGCGCGTTTTAACTATGGCTACACCTTC. Translation gives CSVDGQGARFNYGYTF.

The J gene is TRBJ1-2, the V gene TRBV6-5; weak D call: TRBD1 (6 bases). The length of the CDR3 is 14 residues. Trimming pared 6 bases from V and 3 bases from J, leaving 14 bases between. Per the germline V gene, CDR1 is MNHEY and CDR2 is SVGAGI. The CDR3 nucleotides are TGTGCCAGCAGCAACAGGGTTTATGACTATGGCTACACCTTC. Amino acids: CASSNRVYDYGYTF.

The CDR3 nucleotides read TGTGCCAGCAGCCCCATGGGCAATCAGCCCCAGCATTTT. This sequence encodes CASSPMGNQPQHF. The chain has TRBV3-1 (or the pseudogene TRBV3-2) and TRBJ1-5; D remains ambiguous. Germline CDR1 reads LGHDT; CDR2 reads YNNKEL (reference sequence). The CDR3 is 13 amino acids. Deletions cut 4 bases from V and 2 bases from J, with 6 bases between.

V gene TRBV5-4 combines with J gene TRBJ1-1; D ambiguous. V gave up 2 bases and J gave up 1 base, with 6 bases separating them. This CDR3 is built from 13 residues. Looked up from germline, CDR1 is SGHNT and CDR2 is YYREEE (reference sequence). As DNA, the CDR3 is TGTGCCAGCAGCTTTGACAAGAACACTGAAGCTTTCTTT. Translated, it gives CASSFDKNTEAFF.

The chain joins TRBV7-8 to TRBJ1-2; tentative D call: TRBD1 (5 bases). This CDR3 comprises 13 residues. V was shortened by 5 bases and J by 12 bases, with 19 bases between the two germline ends. CDR1 and CDR2 from the germline V gene are SGHVS and FQNEAQ. CDR3 region: CASSRDAGLEHTF. The CDR3 nucleotides are TGTGCCAGCAGCCGGGACGCTGGCTTGGAGCACACCTTC.

The V and J genes are TRBV7-2 and TRBJ1-2, with a possible D match to TRBD1 (5 bases). Per germline, CDR1 SGHTA and CDR2 FQGNSA. The CDR3 length is 13 residues. Trimming took 3 bases from V and 4 from J, leaving 9 bases between them. The CDR3 protein is CASSLGGTYGYTF. The CDR3 DNA reads as TGTGCCAGCAGCTTGGGGGGAACCTATGGCTACACCTTC.

The chain is built from TRBV19 and TRBJ1-1; D is ambiguous. CDR1 and CDR2 (germline): LNHDA, SQIVND (reference sequence). V shed 3 bases and J shed 1 base, with 6 bases lying between them. The length of the CDR3 is 13 residues. CDR3 sequence reads: CASSISGNTEAFF. CDR3 bases: TGTGCCAGTAGTATCTCGGGGAACACTGAAGCTTTCTTT.

J is TRBJ1-2 and V is TRBV20-1; TRBD1 might be the D (5 bases). CDR3 length: 11 amino acids. Per germline, CDR1 DFQATT and CDR2 SNEGSKA (reference sequence). Trimming stripped 5 bases from V and 4 bases from J, with 8 bases between. The CDR3 coding sequence is TGCAGTGCTCCAGGGAGCTATGGCTACACCTTC. This translates into CSAPGSYGYTF.

This CDR3 is CASSLATGAYNEQFF. The CDR3 DNA reads as TGCGCCAGCAGCTTGGCCACGGGGGCCTACAATGAGCAGTTCTTC. The rearrangement uses TRBV5-1 and TRBJ2-1, with D possibly matching TRBD2 (6 bases). In germline, CDR1 is SGHRS, CDR2 YFSETQ. The CDR3 covers 15 residues. Trimming removed 0 bases at V and 2 bases at J, with 9 bases between.

The chain combines TRBV19 with TRBJ1-6; D unclear. The CDR3 extends over 12 amino acids. Germline V gives CDR1 LNHDA, CDR2 SQIVND (reference sequence). V shed 6 bases and J shed 7 bases, with 7 bases lying between them. Here the CDR3 DNA reads TGTGCCAGTAGGGTACCGAATTCACCCCTCCACTTT. Residues: CASRVPNSPLHF.

This chain connects TRBV9 to TRBJ1-3; no clear D gene. The CDR3 has 16 residues. From germline, CDR1 is SGDLS and CDR2 YYNGEE. Trimming cost V 0 bases and J 0 bases, with 10 bases left between them. Here the CDR3 reads CASSVGLDLSGNTIYF. The CDR3 bases are TGTGCCAGCAGCGTAGGCCTAGACCTCTCTGGAAACACCATATATTTT.

The chain couples TRBV10-3 to TRBJ1-1, with 7 bases aligning to TRBD1. Germline-derived CDR1 and CDR2 are ENHRY and SYGVKD. The CDR3 has 16 residues. V shed 6 bases, J shed 4 bases, and the junction held 14 bases outside the gene matches. CDR3: CAIRGLTGALVTEAFF. The CDR3 region has the DNA TGTGCCATCAGGGGCTTAACAGGGGCTTTGGTCACTGAAGCTTTCTTT.

V is TRBV5-1 and J is TRBJ1-2; TRBD1 matches at 7 bases. The CDR3 consists of 13 residues. Trimming removed 1 base from V and 6 bases from J; junction bases left unmatched: 3. Germline V lookup: CDR1 SGHRS, CDR2 YFSETQ. The CDR3 protein is CASSLRQGDGYTF. The CDR3 region has the DNA TGCGCCAGCAGCTTGAGGCAGGGGGATGGCTACACCTTC.

This rearrangement joins TRBV19 to TRBJ1-2; 7 bases match TRBD1. This CDR3 is built from 17 residues. Germline loops: CDR1 LNHDA, CDR2 SQIVND (reference sequence). After removal of 9 bases from V and 0 bases from J, the junction contained 16 bases not matched to a gene. CDR3 sequence reads: CARPGQDRHYPNYGYTF. In DNA, the CDR3 is TGTGCCAGACCCGGACAGGATCGGCACTATCCTAACTATGGCTACACCTTC.

The chain couples TRBV2 to TRBJ2-7; TRBD2 matches 7 bases. After removal of 7 bases from V and 7 bases from J, the junction contained 7 bases not matched to a gene. The V gene's germline CDR1 is SNHLY and CDR2 FYNNEI. CDR3 size: 12 residues. The CDR3 DNA reads TGTGCCAGCACCCTACTAGCGAAAGAGCAGTACGTC. As protein: CASTLLAKEQYV.

Here the CDR3 reads CASGRGLAGPEQFF. The CDR3 DNA follows: TGTGCCAGCGGAAGGGGACTAGCGGGTCCCGAGCAGTTCTTC. The genes are TRBV2 and TRBJ2-1; 12 nucleotides align to TRBD2. CDR3 length equals 14 residues. J gave up 10 bases and V 8 bases, and 9 bases lay outside the gene matches. CDR1 SNHLY and CDR2 FYNNEI come from the germline V gene.

The chain employs TRBV28 and TRBJ2-1, with a possible D match to TRBD1 (7 bases). Germline V gives CDR1 MDHEN, CDR2 SYDVKM. Trimming removed 6 bases at V and 9 bases at J, with 18 bases between. The CDR3 has 14 residues. CDR3 loop: CASRGGGSYGEQFF. The CDR3 coding sequence is TGTGCCAGCAGAGGAGGGGGCAGTTATGGTGAGCAGTTCTTC. The whole variable domain, remainder taken from reference TRBV28 and TRBJ2-1, is DVKVTQSSRYLVKRTGEKVFLECVQDMDHENMFWYRQDPGLGLRLIYFSYDVKMKEKGDIPEGYSVSREKKERFSLILESASTNQTSMYLCASRGGGSYGEQFFGPGTRLTVL.

This clone was counted ten times or more. J is TRBJ1-2 and V is TRBV29-1; D possibly corresponds to TRBD1 (6 bases). The CDR3 consists of 15 residues. Germline V gene sequence: CDR1 SQVTM, CDR2 ANQGSEA. V was pared by 7 bases and J by 3 bases, with 21 bases between. The CDR3 protein is CSAHIQGNVDYGYTF. The CDR3 DNA follows: TGCAGCGCCCATATCCAGGGGAACGTAGACTATGGCTACACCTTC.

This chain uses TRBV5-6 with TRBJ2-7; weak D call: TRBD1 (6 bases). Germline V CDR1 and CDR2: SGHDT, YYEEEE. The CDR3 sequence is 17 residues long. V was pared by 1 base and J by 4 bases, with 21 bases between. CDR3 region: CASSLFHAGTMGYEQYF. The CDR3 DNA reads TGTGCCAGCAGCTTGTTCCACGCCGGGACAATGGGTTACGAGCAGTACTTC.

This clone came up a few times. This chain connects TRBV6-5 to TRBJ1-4; 7 positions agree with TRBD1. V dropped 6 bases and J dropped 3; count of bases not matched to a gene: 4. This CDR3 has 14 amino acids. In germline, CDR1 is MNHEY, CDR2 SVGAGI. CDR3 protein: CASSWDSSNEKLFF. The CDR3 DNA reads TGTGCCAGCAGCTGGGACAGTTCTAATGAAAAACTGTTTTTT.

The rearrangement uses TRBV27 and TRBJ2-1; tentatively, D is TRBD1 (6 bases). The V and J ends lost 2 bases and 5 bases respectively, with 7 bases between them. This CDR3 contains 13 residues. Germline V gene data show CDR1 as MNHEY and CDR2 as SMNVEV (reference sequence). CDR3 in DNA: TGTGCCAGCAGTTTAGGGACAAACAATGAGCAGTTCTTC. Encoded protein: CASSLGTNNEQFF.

J is TRBJ2-5 and V is TRBV19; 9 nucleotides agree with TRBD1. Germline V gene sequence: CDR1 LNHDA, CDR2 SQIVND (reference sequence). CDR3 size: 13 residues. The J segment lost 6 bases and the V segment lost 5 bases, leaving 4 bases of the junction unmatched. CDR3 sequence: CASSGTGWKTQYF. CDR3 bases: TGTGCCAGTAGTGGGACAGGGTGGAAGACCCAGTACTTC.

V and J are TRBV27 and TRBJ2-3; D call uncertain. CDR3 length: 18 residues. Germline assignment: CDR1 MNHEY and CDR2 SMNVEV (reference sequence). V was shortened by 3 bases and J by 4 bases, with 23 bases between the two germline ends. DNA of the CDR3: TGTGCCAGCAGTTTCTATATGCGGCCTAACACTCCCGCAGATACGCAGTATTTT. Translating gives CASSFYMRPNTPADTQYF.

The genes are TRBV24-1 and TRBJ1-2; the D gene is possibly TRBD1 (5 bases). The CDR3 is 12 residues long. V lost 9 bases to trimming and J lost 8 bases, with 15 bases between them. The germline V gene has CDR1 KGHDR and CDR2 SFDVKD. The CDR3 DNA is TGTGCCACCGCGTCTTCTCAGGGAGGCTACACCTTC. It encodes CATASSQGGYTF.

This chain uses TRBV7-6 with TRBJ2-5; possibly TRBD2 for D (5 bases). Germline CDR1 is SGHVS and CDR2 is FNYEAQ. With 1 base removed from V and 2 bases from J, the gap between germline ends came to 11 bases. This CDR3 has 15 residues. This CDR3 reads CASSLETGMQETQYF. CDR3 sequence (DNA): TGTGCCAGCAGCTTAGAGACCGGGATGCAAGAGACCCAGTACTTC.